Below, 24 T cell receptor beta chains from the same sample are listed, as sequenced in a study of T cell responses to AZD1222 COVID-19 vaccine. TCRdb keeps only in-frame clones here, not all; method: immunoSEQ multiplex PCR. The sample holds 75,000 to 100,000 clones, about nine tenths seen once. The sample in question was peripheral blood, obtained on day 0 of AZD1222 vaccination. The origin of the receptors is an adult in good health.

This clone was seen just once. The rearrangement joins TRBV2 to TRBJ2-5; tentatively, D is TRBD1 or TRBD2 (5 bases each). Germline CDR1 is SNHLY and CDR2 is FYNNEI. The ends were cut back, 4 bases at V and 4 bases at J, with 13 bases in the middle. The CDR3 has 14 residues. CDR3: CASSGSGSRETQYF. CDR3 nucleotides: TGTGCCAGCAGTGGCTCAGGGAGTCGAGAGACCCAGTACTTC.

V and J are TRBV6-5 and TRBJ2-7, with 8 bases lining up with TRBD2. CDR3 size: 13 residues. Germline V gives CDR1 MNHEY, CDR2 SVGAGI. Germline trimming cut 11 bases from V and 3 bases from J; bases unmatched to any gene: 9. CDR3 residues: CAVHRGGLYEQYF. CDR3 sequence (DNA): TGTGCCGTCCACCGGGGGGGGCTCTACGAGCAGTACTTC.

This clone was detected only a few times. The rearrangement links TRBV3-1 (or the pseudogene TRBV3-2) to TRBJ2-1, with TRBD2 identical over 12 bases. V trimming: 11 bases; J trimming: 7 bases; junction bases outside the gene matches: 6. This CDR3 region has 13 residues. Germline V gene lookup returns CDR1 LGHDT and CDR2 YNNKEL (reference sequence). CDR3 sequence: CACRLAGVNEQFF. DNA for the CDR3: TGTGCCTGCCGACTAGCGGGAGTTAATGAGCAGTTCTTC.

This rearrangement joins TRBV2 to TRBJ2-3; TRBD2 matches at 7 bases. CDR1 is SNHLY and CDR2 is FYNNEI in the germline V gene. Unmatched junction bases numbered 14, after V lost 8 bases and J lost 0 bases. The CDR3 extends over 17 amino acids. The CDR3 here is CASEMFLRGSSTDTQYF. Written as DNA, the CDR3 is TGTGCCAGCGAGATGTTCCTGCGGGGGTCTAGCACAGATACGCAGTATTTT. The full variable domain, completed using reference TRBV2 and TRBJ2-3, is EPEVTQTPSHQVTQMGQEVILRCVPISNHLYFYWYRQILGQKVEFLVSFYNNEISEKSEIFDDQFSVERPDGSNFTLKIRSTKLEDSAMYFCASEMFLRGSSTDTQYFGPGTRLTVL.

The rearrangement uses TRBV6-5 and TRBJ2-1, with TRBD1 matching over 9 bases. CDR3 size: 16 residues. Trimming removed 0 bases from V and 8 bases from J; junction bases left unmatched: 8. Germline V gives CDR1 MNHEY, CDR2 SVGAGI. Written as DNA, the CDR3 is TGTGCCAGCAGTTACTCCTGGACAGGGGAGAGGGATGAGCAGTTCTTC. Protein: CASSYSWTGERDEQFF.

The chain uses TRBV6-5 and TRBJ1-6; no firm D call. The CDR3 loop spans 15 amino acids. In germline, CDR1 is MNHEY, CDR2 SVGAGI. Trimming left V 11 bases short and J 0 bases short, with 14 bases between. CDR3 region: CAGSGTFSYNSPLHF. In DNA, the CDR3 is TGTGCCGGATCGGGAACGTTCTCCTATAATTCACCCCTCCACTTT.

Only a few counts were recorded for this clone. CDR3 bases: TGTGCCAGCCAAAAGGAGTTCTACAATGAGCAGTTCTTC. It translates to CASQKEFYNEQFF. V is TRBV6-5 and J is TRBJ2-1, with no clear D. The CDR3 length is 13 residues. Germline assignment: CDR1 MNHEY and CDR2 SVGAGI. V shed 8 bases and J shed 3 bases, with 11 bases lying between them.

V usage is TRBV9 and J usage is TRBJ2-2, with TRBD1 matching 7 bases. The length of the CDR3 is 14 residues. After removal of 3 bases from V and 3 bases from J, the junction contained 2 bases not matched to a gene. Germline-derived CDR1 and CDR2 are SGDLS and YYNGEE. The CDR3 bases are TGTGCCAGCAGCGCCACAGGGGACACCGGGGAGCTGTTTTTT. Residues: CASSATGDTGELFF.

This sequence joins TRBV18 and TRBJ1-1; 10 bases agree with TRBD1. The germline CDR1 and CDR2 sequences are KGHSH and LQKENI. The CDR3 covers 14 residues. J lost 5 bases, V lost 6 bases, and 6 bases had no gene match. CDR3 sequence (DNA): TGTGCCAGCTCCCGACAGGGGGCAGGGACTGAAGCTTTCTTT. Residues: CASSRQGAGTEAFF.

CDR3: CASSMRPRVRVGSPLHF. The CDR3 bases are TGTGCCAGTAGTATGAGACCCAGGGTGCGAGTCGGCTCACCCCTCCACTTT. V and J are TRBV19 and TRBJ1-6; the D gene is possibly TRBD1 (5 bases). Germline CDR1 and CDR2: LNHDA and SQIVND (reference sequence). V dropped 3 bases and J dropped 10 bases, with 22 bases sitting between them. This CDR3 spans 17 amino acids. Full variable domain (outside the CDR3, taken from reference TRBV19 and TRBJ1-6): DGGITQSPKYLFRKEGQNVTLSCEQNLNHDAMYWYRQDPGQGLRLIYYSQIVNDFQKGDIAEGYSVSREKKESFPLTVTSAQKNPTAFYLCASSMRPRVRVGSPLHFGNGTRLTVT.

The rearrangement uses TRBV10-3 and TRBJ1-5, with D possibly TRBD1 on 6 matching bases. The germline V and J ends were trimmed by 10 bases and 2 bases, with 15 bases remaining between them. The CDR3 consists of 14 residues. Germline lookup yields CDR1 ENHRY and CDR2 SYGVKD. CDR3 sequence reads: CATKSGGGNQPQHF. The CDR3, as DNA: TGTGCCACCAAGAGCGGGGGCGGCAATCAGCCCCAGCATTTT.

The J gene is TRBJ2-1, the V gene TRBV4-2; 7 positions match TRBD2. The CDR3 loop spans 14 amino acids. J lost 8 bases, V lost 4 bases, and 8 bases had no gene match. CDR1 and CDR2 from the germline V gene are LGHNA and YNFKEQ. The CDR3 spells CASSPSRLADEQFF. For the CDR3, the DNA is TGTGCCAGCAGCCCCTCCCGACTAGCTGATGAGCAGTTCTTC.

The chain joins TRBV6-5 to TRBJ1-3; 10 bases are a match to TRBD1. Germline loops: CDR1 MNHEY, CDR2 SVGAGI. Trimming took 2 bases from V and 0 from J; bases not matched to a gene: 1. There are 16 residues in the CDR3. The CDR3 DNA sequence: TGTGCCAGCAGTTACGGACAGGGGGACTCTGGAAACACCATATATTTT. Its protein product is CASSYGQGDSGNTIYF.

The chain employs TRBV5-4 and TRBJ2-7; possibly TRBD2 for D (7 bases). V lost 6 bases to trimming and J lost 7 bases, with 11 bases between them. CDR1 SGHNT and CDR2 YYREEE come from the germline V gene (reference sequence). There are 11 residues in the CDR3. The CDR3 DNA is TGTGCCAGCAAGGGGGGAGGGGAGCAGTACTTC. This encodes CASKGGGEQYF.

The rearrangement uses TRBV5-4 and TRBJ2-7; D ambiguous. Trimming stripped 4 bases from V and 4 bases from J, with 15 bases between. The CDR3 has 14 residues. Germline CDR1 reads SGHNT; CDR2 reads YYREEE (reference sequence). This CDR3 is CASSPTDSRYEQYF. The DNA for the CDR3 is TGTGCCAGCAGCCCCACGGATTCCAGATACGAGCAGTACTTC.

This CDR3 reads CASSRSVTDTQYF. For the CDR3, the DNA is TGTGCCAGCTCACGGTCGGTGACAGATACGCAGTATTTT. The chain combines TRBV18 with TRBJ2-3; D ambiguous. The germline V gene encodes CDR1 KGHSH and CDR2 LQKENI. CDR3 length: 13 residues. V lost 4 bases to trimming and J lost 3 bases, with 8 bases between them.

For this clone: The junction departs from the called germline gene at one end, perhaps through a read error. V and J are TRBV7-9 and TRBJ1-4, with a weak D call TRBD1 (6 bases). The CDR3 covers 15 residues. The germline CDR1 and CDR2 sequences are SEHNR and FQNEAQ (reference sequence). The CDR3 sequence: CASSPRQVSNEKLFF. CDR3 coding DNA: TGTGCCAGCAGCCCGCGACAGGTCTCTAACGAAAAACTGTTTTTT.

V usage is TRBV19 and J usage is TRBJ2-5; D is unclear. The germline V and J ends were trimmed by 4 bases and 7 bases, with 13 bases remaining between them. The CDR3 contains 13 residues. Germline lookup yields CDR1 LNHDA and CDR2 SQIVND (reference sequence). The CDR3 bases are TGTGCCAGTAGTAGGATAGGGATTGGGACCCAGTACTTC. Protein product: CASSRIGIGTQYF.

This clone was seen a few times. V is TRBV6-2 or TRBV6-3 and J is TRBJ1-1; tentative D call: TRBD1 (5 bases). The germline CDR1 and CDR2 sequences are MNHEY and SVGEGT. The length of the CDR3 is 16 residues. V was shortened by 2 bases and J by 4 bases, with 17 bases between the two germline ends. The CDR3 bases are TGTGCCAGCAGTTACGGGGTGGGGACCCCGAGCACTGAAGCTTTCTTT. Amino acid sequence: CASSYGVGTPSTEAFF.

V is TRBV24-1 and J is TRBJ1-5; D remains ambiguous. V gave up 6 bases and J gave up 0 bases, with 5 bases separating them. Germline CDR1 reads KGHDR; CDR2 reads SFDVKD. This CDR3 has 13 amino acids. CDR3 loop: CATSTYSNQPQHF. CDR3 sequence (DNA): TGTGCCACCAGTACCTATAGCAATCAGCCCCAGCATTTT.

This clone was counted once. CDR3 in amino acids: CASSVLAGHNEQFF. CDR3 nucleotides: TGTGCCAGCAGCGTCTTAGCGGGTCACAATGAGCAGTTCTTC. The V gene is TRBV9, the J gene TRBJ2-1; 7 bases line up with TRBD2. Germline lookup yields CDR1 SGDLS and CDR2 YYNGEE. J lost 5 bases, V lost 2 bases, and 4 bases had no gene match. The CDR3 consists of 14 residues. Using reference TRBV9 and TRBJ2-1 for the parts outside the CDR3, the full variable domain is DSGVTQTPKHLITATGQRVTLRCSPRSGDLSVYWYQQSLDQGLQFLIQYYNGEERAKGNILERFSAQQFPDLHSELNLSSLELGDSALYFCASSVLAGHNEQFFGPGTRLTVL.

The V call is TRBV11-2, the J call TRBJ1-1, with D tentatively TRBD1 (6 bases). The CDR3 extends over 14 amino acids. CDR1 is SGHAT, CDR2 FQNNGV, per germline. V was clipped by 1 base and J by 4 bases, with 10 bases between them. The CDR3 DNA follows: TGTGCCAGCAGCTTAGCAGGGGTGGGCACTGAAGCTTTCTTT. This gives the protein CASSLAGVGTEAFF.

V and J are TRBV6-5 and TRBJ1-4; 7 bases are a match to TRBD1. CDR1 MNHEY and CDR2 SVGAGI come from the germline V gene. Trimming took 7 bases from V and 4 from J; bases not matched to a gene: 6. CDR3 length equals 14 residues. The CDR3 DNA reads TGTGCCAGCACCGGGACAGCCCTTAATGAAAAACTGTTTTTT. Amino acid sequence: CASTGTALNEKLFF.

The chain recombines TRBV11-1 with TRBJ1-1; possibly TRBD1 for D (6 bases). CDR3 size: 13 residues. Germline CDR1 and CDR2: SGHAT and FQDESV (reference sequence). The germline V and J ends were trimmed by 1 base and 5 bases, with 8 bases remaining between them. The CDR3 region has the DNA TGTGCCAGCAGCTTAGAGGGGGGGACTGAAGCTTTCTTT. Its protein product is CASSLEGGTEAFF.